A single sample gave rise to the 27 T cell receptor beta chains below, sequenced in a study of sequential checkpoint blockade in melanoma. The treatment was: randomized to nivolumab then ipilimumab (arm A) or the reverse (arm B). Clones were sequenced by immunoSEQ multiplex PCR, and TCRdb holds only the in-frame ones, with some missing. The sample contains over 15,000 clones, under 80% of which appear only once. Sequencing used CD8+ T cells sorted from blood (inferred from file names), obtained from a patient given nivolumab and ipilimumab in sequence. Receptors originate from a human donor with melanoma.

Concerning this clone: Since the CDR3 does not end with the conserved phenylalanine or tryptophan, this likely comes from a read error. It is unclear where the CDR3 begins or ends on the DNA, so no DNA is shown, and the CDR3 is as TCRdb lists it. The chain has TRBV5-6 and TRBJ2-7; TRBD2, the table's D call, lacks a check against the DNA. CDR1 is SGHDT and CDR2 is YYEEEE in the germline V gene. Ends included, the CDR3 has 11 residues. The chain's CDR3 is CASSLGGDLAL.

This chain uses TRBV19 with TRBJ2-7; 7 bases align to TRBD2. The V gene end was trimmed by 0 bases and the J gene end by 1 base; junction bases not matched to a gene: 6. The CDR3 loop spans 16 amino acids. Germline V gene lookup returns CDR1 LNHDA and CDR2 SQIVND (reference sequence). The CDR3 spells CASSIEGSGPSYEQYF. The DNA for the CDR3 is TGTGCCAGTAGTATAGAGGGTAGCGGGCCTTCCTACGAGCAGTACTTC. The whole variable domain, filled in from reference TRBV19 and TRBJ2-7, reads DGGITQSPKYLFRKEGQNVTLSCEQNLNHDAMYWYRQDPGQGLRLIYYSQIVNDFQKGDIAEGYSVSREKKESFPLTVTSAQKNPTAFYLCASSIEGSGPSYEQYFGPGTRLTVT.

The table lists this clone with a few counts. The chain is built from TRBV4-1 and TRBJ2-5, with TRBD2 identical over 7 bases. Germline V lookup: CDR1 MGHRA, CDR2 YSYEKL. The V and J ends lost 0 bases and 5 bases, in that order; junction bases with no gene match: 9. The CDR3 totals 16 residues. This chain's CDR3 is CASSQESSGVPETQYF. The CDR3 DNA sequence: TGCGCCAGCAGCCAAGAATCGAGCGGGGTCCCCGAGACCCAGTACTTC.

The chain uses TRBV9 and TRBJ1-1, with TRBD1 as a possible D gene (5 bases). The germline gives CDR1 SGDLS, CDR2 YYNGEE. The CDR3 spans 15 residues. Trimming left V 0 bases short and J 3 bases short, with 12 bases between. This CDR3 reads CASSVVDIADTEAFF. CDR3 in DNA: TGTGCCAGCAGCGTAGTGGACATAGCGGACACTGAAGCTTTCTTT. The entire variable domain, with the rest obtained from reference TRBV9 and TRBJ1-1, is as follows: DSGVTQTPKHLITATGQRVTLRCSPRSGDLSVYWYQQSLDQGLQFLIQYYNGEERAKGNILERFSAQQFPDLHSELNLSSLELGDSALYFCASSVVDIADTEAFFGQGTRLTVV.

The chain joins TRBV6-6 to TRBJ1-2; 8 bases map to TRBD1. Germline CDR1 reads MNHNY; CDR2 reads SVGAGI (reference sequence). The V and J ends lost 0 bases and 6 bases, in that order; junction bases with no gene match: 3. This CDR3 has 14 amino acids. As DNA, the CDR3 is TGTGCCAGCAGTTACTCGACAGGGGCAGATGGCTACACCTTC. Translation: CASSYSTGADGYTF.

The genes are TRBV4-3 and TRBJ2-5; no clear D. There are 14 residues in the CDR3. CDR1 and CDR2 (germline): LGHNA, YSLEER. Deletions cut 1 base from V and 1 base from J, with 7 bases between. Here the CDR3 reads CASSQGIGQETQYF. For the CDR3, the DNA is TGCGCCAGCAGCCAAGGTATCGGCCAAGAGACCCAGTACTTC.

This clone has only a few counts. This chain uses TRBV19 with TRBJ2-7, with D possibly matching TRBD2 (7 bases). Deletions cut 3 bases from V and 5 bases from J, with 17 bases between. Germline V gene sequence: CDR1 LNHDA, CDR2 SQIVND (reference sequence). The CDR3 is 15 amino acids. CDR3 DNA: TGTGCCAGTAGTATTCTCTTTGGGGGGGCCGACGAGCAGTACTTC. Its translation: CASSILFGGADEQYF.

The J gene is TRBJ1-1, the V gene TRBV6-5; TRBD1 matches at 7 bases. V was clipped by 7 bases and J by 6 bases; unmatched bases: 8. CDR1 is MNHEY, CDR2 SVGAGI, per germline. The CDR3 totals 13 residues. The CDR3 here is CASTPWDSPEAFF. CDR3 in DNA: TGTGCCAGCACCCCCTGGGACAGTCCTGAAGCTTTCTTT.

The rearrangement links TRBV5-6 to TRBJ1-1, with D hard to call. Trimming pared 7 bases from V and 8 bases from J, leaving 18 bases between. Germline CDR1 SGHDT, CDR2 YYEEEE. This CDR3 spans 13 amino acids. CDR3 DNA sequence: TGTGCCAGCGGTAAGGAGGCTGATACAGAAGCTTTCTTT. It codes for CASGKEADTEAFF.

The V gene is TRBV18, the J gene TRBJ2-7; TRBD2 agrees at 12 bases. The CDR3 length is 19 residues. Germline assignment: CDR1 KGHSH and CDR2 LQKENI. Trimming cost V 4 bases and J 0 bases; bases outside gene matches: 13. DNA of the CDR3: TGTGCCAGCTCACTGACCACGCCTAGCGGGAGGGAGCTCTCCTACGAGCAGTACTTC. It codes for CASSLTTPSGRELSYEQYF.

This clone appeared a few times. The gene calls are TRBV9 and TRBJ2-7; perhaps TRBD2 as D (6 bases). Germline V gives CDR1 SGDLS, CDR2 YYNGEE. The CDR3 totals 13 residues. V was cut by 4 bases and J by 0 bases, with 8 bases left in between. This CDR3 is CASSHGGSYEQYF. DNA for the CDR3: TGTGCCAGCAGCCACGGGGGCTCCTACGAGCAGTACTTC. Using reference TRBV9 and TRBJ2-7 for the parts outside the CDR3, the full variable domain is DSGVTQTPKHLITATGQRVTLRCSPRSGDLSVYWYQQSLDQGLQFLIQYYNGEERAKGNILERFSAQQFPDLHSELNLSSLELGDSALYFCASSHGGSYEQYFGPGTRLTVT.

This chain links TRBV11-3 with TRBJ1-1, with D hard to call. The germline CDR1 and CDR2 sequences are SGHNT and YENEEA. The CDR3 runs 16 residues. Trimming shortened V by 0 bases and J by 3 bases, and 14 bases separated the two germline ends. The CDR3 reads CASSLDLRRVDTEAFF. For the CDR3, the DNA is TGTGCCAGCAGCTTAGATCTTCGGCGGGTGGACACTGAAGCTTTCTTT. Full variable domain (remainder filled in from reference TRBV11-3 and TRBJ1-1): EAGVVQSPRYKIIEKKQPVAFWCNPISGHNTLYWYLQNLGQGPELLIRYENEEAVDDSQLPKDRFSAERLKGVDSTLKIQPAELGDSAVYLCASSLDLRRVDTEAFFGQGTRLTVV.

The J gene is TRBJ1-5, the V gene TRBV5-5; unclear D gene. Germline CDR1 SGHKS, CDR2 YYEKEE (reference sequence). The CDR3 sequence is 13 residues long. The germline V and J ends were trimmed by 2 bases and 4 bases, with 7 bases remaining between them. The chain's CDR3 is CASSLTENQPQHF. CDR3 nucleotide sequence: TGTGCCAGCAGCTTAACGGAGAATCAGCCCCAGCATTTT.

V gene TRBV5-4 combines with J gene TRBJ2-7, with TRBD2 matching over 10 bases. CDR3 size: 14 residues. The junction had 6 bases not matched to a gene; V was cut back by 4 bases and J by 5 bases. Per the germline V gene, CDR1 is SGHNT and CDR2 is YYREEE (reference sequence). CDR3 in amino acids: CASSITSGADEQYF. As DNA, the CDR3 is TGTGCCAGCAGCATTACTAGCGGGGCAGACGAGCAGTACTTC.

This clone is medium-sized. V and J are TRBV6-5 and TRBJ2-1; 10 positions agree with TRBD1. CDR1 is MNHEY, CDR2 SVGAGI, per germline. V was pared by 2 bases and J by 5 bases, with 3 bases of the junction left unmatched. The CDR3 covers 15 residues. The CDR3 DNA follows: TGTGCCAGCAGTTACGGGGGACAGGGGCACAATGAGCAGTTCTTC. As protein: CASSYGGQGHNEQFF.

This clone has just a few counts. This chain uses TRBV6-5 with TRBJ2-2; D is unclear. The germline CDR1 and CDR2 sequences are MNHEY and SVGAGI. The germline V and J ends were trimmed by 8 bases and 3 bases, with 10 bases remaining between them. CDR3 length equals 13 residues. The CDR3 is CASDLGDTGELFF. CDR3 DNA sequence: TGTGCCAGCGATCTCGGAGACACCGGGGAGCTGTTTTTT.

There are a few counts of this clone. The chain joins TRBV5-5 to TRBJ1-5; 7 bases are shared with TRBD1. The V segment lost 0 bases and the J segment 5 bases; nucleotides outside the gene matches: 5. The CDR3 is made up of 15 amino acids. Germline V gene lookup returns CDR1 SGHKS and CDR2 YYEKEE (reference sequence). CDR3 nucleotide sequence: TGTGCCAGCAGCTTGGCTTACAGGGGTTATCAGCCCCAGCATTTT. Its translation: CASSLAYRGYQPQHF.

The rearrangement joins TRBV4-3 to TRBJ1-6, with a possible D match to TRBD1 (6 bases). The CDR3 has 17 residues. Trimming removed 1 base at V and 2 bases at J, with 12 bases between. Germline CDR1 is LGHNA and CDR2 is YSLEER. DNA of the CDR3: TGCGCCAGCAGCCAAGCTTCAGGGGTCCCCTATAATTCACCCCTCCACTTT. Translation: CASSQASGVPYNSPLHF.

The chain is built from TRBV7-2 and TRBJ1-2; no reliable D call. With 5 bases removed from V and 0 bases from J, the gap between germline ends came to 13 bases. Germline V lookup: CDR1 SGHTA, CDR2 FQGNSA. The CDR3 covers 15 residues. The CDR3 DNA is TGTGCCAGCAGCCAGTACGGGGATTCTAACTATGGCTACACCTTC. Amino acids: CASSQYGDSNYGYTF.

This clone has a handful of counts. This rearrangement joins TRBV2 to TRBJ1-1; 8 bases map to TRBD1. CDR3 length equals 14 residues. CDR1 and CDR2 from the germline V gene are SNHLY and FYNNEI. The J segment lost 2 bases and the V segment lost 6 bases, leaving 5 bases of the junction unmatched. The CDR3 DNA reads TGTGCCAGCAGGGACAGGGCTGGAAACACTGAAGCTTTCTTT. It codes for CASRDRAGNTEAFF.

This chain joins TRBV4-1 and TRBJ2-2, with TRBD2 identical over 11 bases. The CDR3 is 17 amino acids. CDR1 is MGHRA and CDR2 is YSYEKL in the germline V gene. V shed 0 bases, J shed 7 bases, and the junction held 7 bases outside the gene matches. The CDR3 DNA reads TGCGCCAGCAGCCAAGAGGGTAGCGGGAGGGCGGACGGGGAGCTGTTTTTT. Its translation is CASSQEGSGRADGELFF.

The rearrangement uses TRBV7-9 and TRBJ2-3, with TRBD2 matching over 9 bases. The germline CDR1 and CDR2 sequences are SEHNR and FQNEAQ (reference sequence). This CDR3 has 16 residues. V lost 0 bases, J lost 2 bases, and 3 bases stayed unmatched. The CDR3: CASSLASSGTTDTQYF. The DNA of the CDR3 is TGTGCCAGCAGCTTAGCCTCTAGCGGGACCACAGATACGCAGTATTTT.

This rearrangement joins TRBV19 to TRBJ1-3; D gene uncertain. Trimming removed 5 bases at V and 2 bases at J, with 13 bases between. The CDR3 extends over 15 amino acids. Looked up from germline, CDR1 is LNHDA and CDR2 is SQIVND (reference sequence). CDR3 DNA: TGTGCCAGTAGTCCCGACAAGCTTACTGGAAACACCATATATTTT. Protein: CASSPDKLTGNTIYF.

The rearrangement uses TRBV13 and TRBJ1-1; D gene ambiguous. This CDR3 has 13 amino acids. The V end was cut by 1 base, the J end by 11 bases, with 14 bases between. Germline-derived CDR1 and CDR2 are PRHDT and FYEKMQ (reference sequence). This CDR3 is CASSLEGERRAFF. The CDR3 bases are TGTGCCAGCAGCTTAGAGGGAGAAAGGAGGGCTTTCTTT.

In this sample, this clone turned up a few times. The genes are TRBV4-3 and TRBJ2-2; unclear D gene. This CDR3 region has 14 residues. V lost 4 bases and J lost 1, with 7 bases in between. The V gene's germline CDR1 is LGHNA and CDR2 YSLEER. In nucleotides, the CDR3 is TGCGCCAGCAGCCTGAGACAGAACACCGGGGAGCTGTTTTTT. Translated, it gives CASSLRQNTGELFF.

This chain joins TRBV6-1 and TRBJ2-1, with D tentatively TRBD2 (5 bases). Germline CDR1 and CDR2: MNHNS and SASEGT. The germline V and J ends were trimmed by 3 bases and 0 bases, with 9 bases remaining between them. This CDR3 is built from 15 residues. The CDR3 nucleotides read TGTGCCAGCAGTGAGCTGGGGAGCTCCTACAATGAGCAGTTCTTC. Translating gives CASSELGSSYNEQFF.

This CDR3 is CASSLGAGGFGELFF. In DNA form, the CDR3 reads TGTGCCAGCAGCTTAGGTGCAGGGGGATTCGGGGAGCTGTTTTTT. The chain carries TRBV7-9 and TRBJ2-2; 7 bases line up with TRBD1. This CDR3 has 15 residues. Germline lookup yields CDR1 SEHNR and CDR2 FQNEAQ (reference sequence). Trimming at V came to 1 base and at J to 7 bases, leaving 6 bases not matched to a gene. Full variable domain (rest looked up from reference TRBV7-9 and TRBJ2-2): DTGVSQNPRHKITKRGQNVTFRCDPISEHNRLYWYRQTLGQGPEFLTYFQNEAQLEKSRLLSDRFSAERPKGSFSTLEIQRTEQGDSAMYLCASSLGAGGFGELFFGEGSRLTVL.